Listed here are 30 T cell receptor beta chains from one sample, sequenced in a study of vaccination and CD4 T cells after COVID-19. No antigen has been identified for these receptors. CD4+ T cells that had been cultured provided DNA sequenced with the Oncomine TCR Beta short-read assay. TCRdb passed the PCR reads through MiXCR, listing each CDR3 protein once. The sample has around 20,000 distinct CDR3 sequences; approximately 44% are singletons. Noted time point: late sampling 161 to 241 days after vaccination in three convalescent patients. The treatment: roughly 11-day PBMC culture with coronavirus spike peptide pools or control peptides (ViraFEST assay). Sequencing was performed on CD4+ T cells from blood, cultured in vitro, taken about 7 months after SARS-CoV-2 vaccination. These receptors all come from a human donor who had recovered from COVID-19.

V usage is TRBV19 and J usage is TRBJ1-2, with D unclear. V was cut by 6 bases and J by 3 bases, with 8 bases left in between. The germline CDR1 and CDR2 sequences are LNHDA and SQIVND (reference sequence). The CDR3 runs to 12 residues. CDR3 sequence reads: CASRRSYYGYTF. CDR3 DNA: TGTGCCAGTAGACGATCTTACTATGGCTACACCTTC.

The chain joins TRBV19 to TRBJ2-7, with D perhaps TRBD1 (5 bases). V was pared by 5 bases and J by 4 bases, with 21 bases between. Germline V lookup: CDR1 LNHDA, CDR2 SQIVND (reference sequence). This CDR3 has 16 residues. CDR3: CASSWYGAADPYEQYF. CDR3 coding DNA: TGTGCCAGTAGTTGGTATGGGGCAGCAGACCCATACGAGCAGTACTTC. The entire variable domain, with the rest obtained from reference TRBV19 and TRBJ2-7, is as follows: DGGITQSPKYLFRKEGQNVTLSCEQNLNHDAMYWYRQDPGQGLRLIYYSQIVNDFQKGDIAEGYSVSREKKESFPLTVTSAQKNPTAFYLCASSWYGAADPYEQYFGPGTRLTVT.

This rearrangement joins TRBV19 to TRBJ1-2; the match to TRBD1 covers 7 bases. Germline V lookup: CDR1 LNHDA, CDR2 SQIVND (reference sequence). Trimming at V came to 9 bases and at J to 8 bases, leaving 9 bases not matched to a gene. This CDR3 contains 12 residues. CDR3 protein: CASLNRGRGYTF. CDR3 nucleotides: TGTGCCAGCCTGAACAGGGGTCGGGGCTACACCTTC.

The chain employs TRBV6-1 and TRBJ1-6; D not certain. The germline V gene encodes CDR1 MNHNS and CDR2 SASEGT. The CDR3 extends over 15 amino acids. Trimming stripped 6 bases from V and 7 bases from J, with 16 bases between. The CDR3 region is CASRPILNVNSPLHF. The CDR3 coding sequence is TGTGCCAGCAGGCCAATCTTGAATGTGAATTCACCCCTCCACTTT.

CDR3 nucleotide sequence: TGCAGTGCGGAGACCTCTGGGGCCAACGTCCTGACTTTC. It translates to CSAETSGANVLTF. The genes are TRBV20-1 and TRBJ2-6; no firm D call. The CDR3 runs to 13 residues. Germline CDR1 and CDR2: DFQATT and SNEGSKA (reference sequence). V was shortened by 6 bases and J by 0 bases, with 6 bases between the two germline ends.

The rearrangement links TRBV7-9 to TRBJ1-2; no clear D gene. CDR3 size: 15 residues. Looked up from germline, CDR1 is SEHNR and CDR2 is FQNEAQ (reference sequence). Deletions cut 4 bases from V and 1 base from J, with 13 bases between. The CDR3 DNA sequence: TGTGCCAGCAGCTCGAGAAGGGTAAATAACTATGGCTACACCTTC. Its protein is CASSSRRVNNYGYTF.

The chain combines TRBV27 with TRBJ2-1; TRBD1 aligns across 9 bases. Germline CDR1 and CDR2: MNHEY and SMNVEV (reference sequence). Unmatched junction bases numbered 1, after V lost 7 bases and J lost 0 bases. The CDR3 has 14 residues. The CDR3 sequence is CASKGQGSYNEQFF. For the CDR3, the DNA is TGTGCCAGCAAGGGACAGGGCTCCTACAATGAGCAGTTCTTC.

V usage is TRBV20-1 and J usage is TRBJ1-2, with no clear D. From germline, CDR1 is DFQATT and CDR2 SNEGSKA (reference sequence). The CDR3 is 11 amino acids. Trimming left V 2 bases short and J 9 bases short, with 10 bases between. The CDR3 loop is CSARFAQSYTF. The CDR3 DNA reads as TGCAGTGCTAGATTCGCTCAGAGCTACACCTTC.

The chain uses TRBV6-2 or TRBV6-3 and TRBJ2-7; 11 bases align to TRBD1. The CDR3 consists of 15 residues. V lost 0 bases and J lost 8; bases outside the gene matches: 6. The germline CDR1 and CDR2 sequences are MNHEY and SVGEGT. The chain's CDR3 is CASSYSRDRGGKQYF. The CDR3 coding sequence is TGTGCCAGCAGTTACTCCCGGGACAGGGGGGGGAAGCAGTACTTC.

This clonotype came up a few times. The chain employs TRBV7-2 and TRBJ2-1; 11 positions match TRBD1. The germline V gene has CDR1 SGHTA and CDR2 FQGNSA. After removal of 5 bases from V and 8 bases from J, the junction contained 8 bases not matched to a gene. The CDR3 is made up of 15 amino acids. Here the CDR3 reads CASSRGQGAGDEQFF. The CDR3, as DNA: TGTGCCAGCAGCCGAGGACAGGGGGCTGGCGATGAGCAGTTCTTC.

This chain links TRBV2 with TRBJ1-2; 7 nucleotides line up with TRBD1. Germline loops: CDR1 SNHLY, CDR2 FYNNEI. J gave up 7 bases and V 5 bases, and 1 base lay outside the gene matches. The CDR3 covers 11 residues. CDR3 loop: CASSRDSGYTF. CDR3 nucleotide sequence: TGTGCCAGCAGTCGGGACAGTGGCTACACCTTC.

The chain carries TRBV7-8 and TRBJ1-5; D is uncertain. The V gene lost 2 bases and the J gene lost 4 bases, with 12 bases spanning the gap. The CDR3 loop spans 15 amino acids. Germline assignment: CDR1 SGHVS and CDR2 FQNEAQ. This CDR3 is CASSLRTEGNQPQHF. The CDR3 DNA reads as TGTGCCAGCAGCTTACGTACTGAAGGAAATCAGCCCCAGCATTTT.

On this clonotype: The junction and the germline gene differ at one end; a read error may be behind it. The rearrangement joins TRBV11-1 to TRBJ2-5; TRBD1 aligns across 7 bases. This CDR3 comprises 15 residues. Germline CDR1 and CDR2: SGHAT and FQDESV (reference sequence). This chain's CDR3 is CASSLGDSSQEAQYF. CDR3 DNA sequence: TGTGCCAGCAGCTTGGGGGACAGCAGCCAAGAGGCCCAGTACTTC.

This clonotype came up a few times. V usage is TRBV21-1 and J usage is TRBJ2-3; the D segment call TRBD1 is taken from the table without a DNA check. TRBV21-1 is classified as a pseudogene. This CDR3 has 17 residues. This chain's CDR3 is CASSKVQGACVTDTQYF. In DNA form, the CDR3 reads TGTGCCAGCAGCAAAGTTCAGGGGGCCTGTGTGACAGATACGCAGTATTTT.

This clonotype was observed a few times. The chain recombines TRBV20-1 with TRBJ2-7, with TRBD2 matching 12 bases. After removal of 3 bases from V and 6 bases from J, the junction contained 6 bases not matched to a gene. The germline CDR1 and CDR2 sequences are DFQATT and SNEGSKA (reference sequence). The CDR3 runs to 14 residues. This CDR3 reads CSARLAGGPGEQYF. The CDR3, as DNA: TGCAGTGCTAGGCTAGCGGGAGGGCCAGGCGAGCAGTACTTC.

J is TRBJ2-7 and V is TRBV21-1; TRBD1, the table's D call, was not compared with the DNA. TRBV21-1 is given as a pseudogene. The length of the CDR3 is 15 residues. This CDR3 is CASSKYRGQPYEQYF. CDR3 sequence (DNA): TGTGCCAGCAGCAAATACCGGGGACAGCCCTACGAGCAGTACTTC.

The chain uses TRBV20-1 and TRBJ1-2, with 7 bases fitting TRBD1. The CDR3 runs 12 residues. V lost 6 bases and J lost 3; bases outside the gene matches: 4. Germline V gives CDR1 DFQATT, CDR2 SNEGSKA (reference sequence). CDR3 DNA: TGCAGTGCCTTCGGACAGGACTATGGCTACACCTTC. As protein: CSAFGQDYGYTF.

This chain joins TRBV19 and TRBJ1-5; 12 bases are a match to TRBD1. CDR1 and CDR2 from the germline V gene are LNHDA and SQIVND (reference sequence). CDR3 length: 16 residues. Trimming took 5 bases from V and 6 from J; bases not matched to a gene: 8. Here the CDR3 DNA reads TGTGCCAGTAGTCCCGGGGACAGGGGGCAGGGTCAGCCCCAGCATTTT. This encodes CASSPGDRGQGQPQHF.

The chain has TRBV6-1 and TRBJ1-5; a possible D gene is TRBD1 (5 bases). The CDR3 length is 15 residues. The germline gives CDR1 MNHNS, CDR2 SASEGT. Trimming left V 3 bases short and J 3 bases short, with 12 bases between. Written as DNA, the CDR3 is TGTGCCAGCAGTGACCCAGGGCGAAACAATCAGCCCCAGCATTTT. Its protein product is CASSDPGRNNQPQHF.

This rearrangement joins TRBV10-3 to TRBJ1-5; TRBD1 agrees at 8 bases. The ends lost 7 bases at V and 0 bases at J; junction bases unmatched: 5. This CDR3 has 15 residues. Looked up from germline, CDR1 is ENHRY and CDR2 is SYGVKD. The CDR3 sequence: CAIKKDRDSNQPQHF. Written as DNA, the CDR3 is TGTGCCATCAAGAAGGACAGGGATAGCAATCAGCCCCAGCATTTT.

J is TRBJ2-1 and V is TRBV7-3; maybe TRBD1 (6 bases). Trimming took off 5 bases at V and 0 bases at J, with 14 bases between the two ends. The CDR3 runs 16 residues. Germline values: CDR1 SGHTA, CDR2 FQGTGA. The CDR3 DNA follows: TGTGCCAGCAGCCCAGGCGTAGGGGGCTCCTACAATGAGCAGTTCTTC. Translated, it gives CASSPGVGGSYNEQFF.

The chain carries TRBV20-1 and TRBJ2-3; 8 bases match TRBD2. This CDR3 spans 15 amino acids. Germline V gives CDR1 DFQATT, CDR2 SNEGSKA (reference sequence). With 5 bases clipped from V and 2 bases from J, the junction kept 9 bases outside the gene matches. CDR3 nucleotide sequence: TGCAGTGCTGCCCTACTAGCGGAGCCCACAGATACGCAGTATTTT. Its translation: CSAALLAEPTDTQYF.

The rearrangement joins TRBV6-5 to TRBJ1-2; D ambiguous. The V end lost 0 bases, the J end lost 8 bases, and 16 bases lay between the germline ends. CDR1 MNHEY and CDR2 SVGAGI come from the germline V gene. The CDR3 is made up of 15 amino acids. This CDR3 is CASSYSPRTESGYTF. CDR3 in DNA: TGTGCCAGCAGTTACTCACCCCGAACAGAATCCGGCTACACCTTC.

The chain joins TRBV11-2 to TRBJ2-2; 8 bases agree with TRBD1. Per the germline V gene, CDR1 is SGHAT and CDR2 is FQNNGV. The V segment lost 3 bases and the J segment 5 bases; nucleotides outside the gene matches: 5. The CDR3 has 15 residues. The CDR3 bases are TGTGCCAGCAGCTTCAGGACAGGGATTACCGGGGAGCTGTTTTTT. The encoded protein is CASSFRTGITGELFF.

CDR3 sequence reads: CASSFRGPTGANVLTF. The DNA of the CDR3 is TGTGCCAGCAGTTTCAGGGGGCCCACTGGGGCCAACGTCCTGACTTTC. The V and J genes are TRBV6-2 or TRBV6-3 and TRBJ2-6; 8 nucleotides line up with TRBD1. V shed 4 bases, J shed 2 bases, and the junction held 4 bases outside the gene matches. Germline CDR1 and CDR2: MNHEY and SVGEGT. The CDR3 is made up of 16 amino acids.

The chain joins TRBV7-2 to TRBJ2-7, with D unresolved. Germline-derived CDR1 and CDR2 are SGHTA and FQGNSA. This CDR3 region has 14 residues. Trimming removed 5 bases from V and 3 bases from J, with 14 bases in between. DNA for the CDR3: TGTGCCAGCAGCGTCGGGCTGGGCTACTACGAGCAGTACTTC. This gives the protein CASSVGLGYYEQYF.

This clonotype showed up just a few times. The V gene is TRBV7-8, the J gene TRBJ1-6; D remains ambiguous. The CDR3 runs to 15 residues. Germline V gives CDR1 SGHVS, CDR2 FQNEAQ. V lost 1 base and J 8 bases, leaving 12 bases between the germline ends. The CDR3 protein is CASSLVRGLYSPLHF. The CDR3 DNA reads TGTGCCAGCAGCTTAGTGAGAGGGCTGTATTCACCCCTCCACTTT.

V is TRBV2 and J is TRBJ1-1; unclear D gene. Germline V gene data show CDR1 as SNHLY and CDR2 as FYNNEI. Trimming shortened V by 3 bases and J by 4 bases, and 9 bases separated the two germline ends. This CDR3 has 13 amino acids. CDR3: CASSEGAGTEAFF. CDR3 DNA sequence: TGTGCCAGCAGTGAGGGAGCGGGCACTGAAGCTTTCTTT.

This clonotype has a single count. This CDR3 reads CSAKRTSGGGWAQYF. The CDR3 DNA reads as TGCAGTGCTAAGAGGACTAGCGGGGGGGGCTGGGCGCAGTATTTT. V and J are TRBV20-1 and TRBJ2-3, with 15 bases lining up with TRBD2. The CDR3 extends over 15 amino acids. From germline, CDR1 is DFQATT and CDR2 SNEGSKA (reference sequence). Trimming cost V 4 bases and J 10 bases; bases outside gene matches: 9.

The chain recombines TRBV11-3 with TRBJ1-1, with D unresolved. Germline values: CDR1 SGHNT, CDR2 YENEEA. V was shortened by 4 bases and J by 3 bases, with 12 bases between the two germline ends. The CDR3 loop spans 14 amino acids. CDR3 region: CASSSDGGHTEAFF. DNA for the CDR3: TGTGCCAGCAGCTCGGACGGTGGCCACACTGAAGCTTTCTTT.